This record concerns one T cell receptor beta chain sequence. No antigen is known for it. This sample was included in a study of T cell responses to AZD1222 COVID-19 vaccine. General observations from the study: The CD4 TCRs associated with vaccination extended across spike and predominated at 160-218 and 743-854. Spike-specific TCR breadth rose after two AZD1222 doses, and depth rose as well. Females made up more of the donors, who were largely white British, and clonal diversity may have come out too low. Unmutated regions of variants are reportedly targeted by nearly half of spike-specific TCRs.

CDR3 size: 13 residues. CDR1 and CDR2 (germline): MNHEY, SVGAGI. V dropped 7 bases and J dropped 10 bases, with 14 bases sitting between them. Method: immunoSEQ multiplex PCR; TCRdb's copy keeps in-frame clones and lacks some. The sample has some 94,000 clones, around nine tenths seen once; the top ten hold approximately 5%. Sequences were derived from peripheral blood, sampled 28 days after the second AZD1222 dose. This clonotype was sampled from an adult who received the AZD1222 COVID-19 vaccine. The chain combines TRBV6-5 with TRBJ1-6; D is uncertain. This chain's CDR3 is CASIRGKRSPLHF. The CDR3 region has the DNA TGTGCCAGCATTAGAGGAAAGCGGTCACCCCTCCACTTT.